One and the same sample provided the 21 T cell receptor beta chains below, sequenced in a study of cytomegalovirus exposure and HLA in healthy donors. The PCR made use of 60 Vbeta and 13 Jbeta primers. Sequencing was performed with immunoSEQ multiplex PCR; in TCRdb, only in-frame clones are kept and a portion is missing. The sample consists of roughly 150,000 clones, about 80% of them appearing once. Sequenced: PBMCs. These receptors were collected from a woman between 40 and 50 years old in good health and CMV-seronegative.

This chain links TRBV30 with TRBJ1-1, with D uncertain. The germline V gene has CDR1 GTSNPN and CDR2 SVGIG (reference sequence). Trimming removed 5 bases from V and 3 bases from J, with 13 bases in between. The CDR3 contains 13 residues. The CDR3 region is CAWSVLRDTEAFF. The CDR3 bases are TGTGCCTGGTCAGTTTTGCGGGACACTGAAGCTTTCTTT. The full variable domain, its missing parts supplied by reference TRBV30 and TRBJ1-1, is SQTIHQWPATLVQPVGSPLSLECTVEGTSNPNLYWYRQAAGRGLQLLFYSVGIGQISSEVPQNLSASRPQDRQFILSSKKLLLSDSGFYLCAWSVLRDTEAFFGQGTRLTVV.

The gene calls are TRBV4-1 and TRBJ2-7, with D perhaps TRBD1 (5 bases). CDR3 size: 13 residues. V was trimmed by 4 bases and J by 3 bases, leaving 10 bases between them. Germline V lookup: CDR1 MGHRA, CDR2 YSYEKL. As DNA, the CDR3 is TGCGCCAGCAGCCCAAGGCAGGGCTACGAGCAGTACTTC. It is translated as CASSPRQGYEQYF.

The chain recombines TRBV19 with TRBJ1-5, with D perhaps TRBD1 (5 bases). The V end was cut by 11 bases, the J end by 0 bases, with 17 bases between. From germline, CDR1 is LNHDA and CDR2 SQIVND (reference sequence). The CDR3 spans 15 residues. CDR3 bases: TGTGCCGTCGCAGCAGGGCTACCTAGCAATCAGCCCCAGCATTTT. Encoded protein: CAVAAGLPSNQPQHF.

This chain uses TRBV11-2 with TRBJ2-7, with D maybe TRBD1 (5 bases). The length of the CDR3 is 15 residues. Germline CDR1 is SGHAT and CDR2 is FQNNGV. V was cut by 2 bases and J by 3 bases, with 14 bases left in between. The CDR3 is CASSLSGMKNYEQYF. In DNA, the CDR3 is TGTGCCAGCAGCTTATCAGGGATGAAGAACTACGAGCAGTACTTC.

The rearrangement uses TRBV19 and TRBJ1-2; D remains ambiguous. V was pared by 9 bases and J by 7 bases, with 18 bases between. CDR1 is LNHDA, CDR2 SQIVND, per germline (reference sequence). CDR3 length: 13 amino acids. The CDR3 is CASKSGETGGYTF. The CDR3 coding sequence is TGTGCCAGCAAATCCGGGGAGACGGGTGGCTACACCTTC.

In its sample, this clone was seen many times. This CDR3 is CASSFYYEQYF. CDR3 DNA sequence: TGTGCCAGCAGTTTCTACTACGAGCAGTACTTC. J is TRBJ2-7 and V is TRBV28; D remains unclear. V shed 3 bases and J shed 3 bases, with 3 bases lying between them. The CDR3 is made up of 11 amino acids. Germline values: CDR1 MDHEN, CDR2 SYDVKM. Full variable domain (remainder filled in from reference TRBV28 and TRBJ2-7): DVKVTQSSRYLVKRTGEKVFLECVQDMDHENMFWYRQDPGLGLRLIYFSYDVKMKEKGDIPEGYSVSREKKERFSLILESASTNQTSMYLCASSFYYEQYFGPGTRLTVT.

The genes are TRBV29-1 and TRBJ2-1; the D gene is possibly TRBD2 (6 bases). CDR1 and CDR2 (germline): SQVTM, ANQGSEA. V was clipped by 6 bases and J by 3 bases, with 12 bases between them. The CDR3 consists of 13 residues. CDR3: CSVRDSFYNEQFF. The CDR3 DNA sequence: TGCAGCGTCCGGGACTCCTTCTACAATGAGCAGTTCTTC.

As regards this clone: One end of the junction varies from germline; a read error may be responsible. CDR3: CASSLDGVNTGELLF. The CDR3 coding sequence is TGTGCCAGCAGCTTAGATGGGGTCAACACCGGGGAGCTGCTTTTT. The chain joins TRBV11-3 to TRBJ2-2; D is perhaps TRBD2 (5 bases). The germline CDR1 and CDR2 sequences are SGHNT and YENEEA. The CDR3 totals 15 residues.

The rearrangement uses TRBV19 and TRBJ2-5, with D possibly TRBD1 on 5 matching bases. The CDR3 runs 12 residues. V lost 4 bases and J 5 bases, leaving 8 bases between the germline ends. In germline, CDR1 is LNHDA, CDR2 SQIVND (reference sequence). CDR3 loop: CASSTQGETQYF. DNA for the CDR3: TGTGCCAGTAGTACCCAGGGCGAGACCCAGTACTTC.

This clone was observed a few times. This chain uses TRBV11-2 with TRBJ2-5; D not resolved. Trimming pared 7 bases from V and 0 bases from J, leaving 12 bases between. The CDR3 is 14 amino acids. Looked up from germline, CDR1 is SGHAT and CDR2 is FQNNGV. The CDR3 DNA reads as TGTGCCAGCACCCGGTTTGAGTACCAAGAGACCCAGTACTTC. It translates to CASTRFEYQETQYF.

V and J are TRBV7-9 and TRBJ2-7; D is possibly TRBD1 (5 bases). V gave up 5 bases and J gave up 9 bases, with 11 bases separating them. Germline V lookup: CDR1 SEHNR, CDR2 FQNEAQ (reference sequence). This CDR3 comprises 11 residues. Written as DNA, the CDR3 is TGTGCCAGCAGCGCCCAGGGTCTGCAGTACTTC. Its protein is CASSAQGLQYF.

The chain joins TRBV19 to TRBJ1-4; D may be TRBD1 (5 bases). The CDR3 runs 14 residues. V was pared by 5 bases and J by 4 bases, with 11 bases between. Germline CDR1 is LNHDA and CDR2 is SQIVND (reference sequence). DNA for the CDR3: TGTGCCAGTAGTCCCGGGGGGTATAATGAAAAACTGTTTTTT. Protein: CASSPGGYNEKLFF.

The CDR3 reads CASSWRTGRETQYF. The CDR3 DNA follows: TGCGCCAGCAGCTGGCGAACAGGGCGGGAGACCCAGTACTTC. The genes are TRBV4-1 and TRBJ2-5; TRBD1 might be the D (6 bases). The ends were cut back, 5 bases at V and 5 bases at J, with 15 bases in the middle. This CDR3 is built from 14 residues. In germline, CDR1 is MGHRA, CDR2 YSYEKL.

The chain couples TRBV7-9 to TRBJ2-4; D remains ambiguous. The V end was cut by 7 bases, the J end by 0 bases, with 19 bases between. The CDR3 length is 17 residues. Germline loops: CDR1 SEHNR, CDR2 FQNEAQ (reference sequence). CDR3 bases: TGTGCCAGCACGACCACGGCAGGTGTTGAAGCCAAAAACATTCAGTACTTC. Translated, it gives CASTTTAGVEAKNIQYF.

The chain couples TRBV28 to TRBJ1-2; TRBD1 might be the D (6 bases). V lost 7 bases to trimming and J lost 8 bases, with 14 bases between them. Germline CDR1 MDHEN, CDR2 SYDVKM. The CDR3 is 12 residues long. The CDR3 spells CASTSLQGGYTF. In nucleotides, the CDR3 is TGTGCCAGCACCTCTCTTCAGGGGGGCTACACCTTC.

This clone was observed a single time. J is TRBJ2-5 and V is TRBV4-3; the D is unclear. V was clipped by 2 bases and J by 1 base, with 14 bases between them. The CDR3 length is 16 residues. CDR1 LGHNA and CDR2 YSLEER come from the germline V gene. CDR3 in DNA: TGCGCCAGCAGCCAAAATGGATGGCAGGCCCAAGAGACCCAGTACTTC. Translating it yields CASSQNGWQAQETQYF.

The rearrangement uses TRBV4-1 and TRBJ2-7; TRBD1 aligns across 7 bases. V dropped 1 base and J dropped 7; count of bases not matched to a gene: 10. Germline-derived CDR1 and CDR2 are MGHRA and YSYEKL. The CDR3 contains 15 residues. CDR3 DNA: TGCGCCAGCAGCCAAGTCGGACAGGCACTTTGGGAGCAGTACTTC. This translates into CASSQVGQALWEQYF.

The chain employs TRBV7-9 and TRBJ2-7, with D perhaps TRBD1 (6 bases). In germline, CDR1 is SEHNR, CDR2 FQNEAQ (reference sequence). CDR3 length: 18 amino acids. Trimming pared 5 bases from V and 4 bases from J, leaving 27 bases between. The CDR3 here is CASSPIPPFDRPIYEQYF. CDR3 in DNA: TGTGCCAGCAGCCCCATCCCCCCCTTCGACAGGCCAATATACGAGCAGTACTTC.

The chain employs TRBV5-1 and TRBJ2-3; D may be TRBD2 (7 bases). The V end was cut by 3 bases, the J end by 6 bases, with 14 bases between. CDR1 is SGHRS, CDR2 YFSETQ, per germline. The CDR3 runs 14 residues. The chain's CDR3 is CASSSEGGEDTQYF. The CDR3 bases are TGCGCCAGCAGCTCGGAGGGGGGGGAGGATACGCAGTATTTT.

The V and J genes are TRBV27 and TRBJ2-5; the match to TRBD2 covers 7 bases. The CDR3 runs to 15 residues. After removal of 6 bases from V and 5 bases from J, the junction contained 12 bases not matched to a gene. From germline, CDR1 is MNHEY and CDR2 SMNVEV (reference sequence). The CDR3 nucleotides read TGTGCCAGCAGGGAAACTAGCGTCGGGTGGGAGACCCAGTACTTC. It yields the protein CASRETSVGWETQYF.

V usage is TRBV9 and J usage is TRBJ2-2; no definite D call. This CDR3 has 14 amino acids. Germline V gene data show CDR1 as SGDLS and CDR2 as YYNGEE. V lost 0 bases and J 1 base, leaving 4 bases between the germline ends. The CDR3 DNA is TGTGCCAGCAGCGTAGTTCAGAACACCGGGGAGCTGTTTTTT. Amino acids: CASSVVQNTGELFF.